This TCR beta chain comes out of a study of blood T cells in healthy people across ages. Next came a second PCR, run for about 7 to 11 cycles, which used a sample-barcoded 5' primer along with a J-beta primer mix. One entry per CDR3 protein, called by TCRdb with MiXCR from the 5' RACE reads. The sample yields some 760,000 distinct CDR3 sequences, approximately 25% seen once. Trimming took 1 base from V and 1 from J; bases not matched to a gene: 4. The CDR3 runs to 17 residues. Germline values: CDR1 LGHDT, CDR2 YNNKEL (reference sequence). This same sample was also taken into another study, of T cells of mothers and their children. This second study notes: Each child gave a few million TCR beta CDR3 reads (each mother, over 9.5 million).

The clonotype comes from a boy aged 5-17 years in good health. This chain connects TRBV3-1 to TRBJ2-2; 9 positions agree with TRBD2. Source material: blood. Written as DNA, the CDR3 is TGTGCCAGCAGCCAAGTAGCGGGGGTCCTGAACACCGGGGAGCTGTTTTTT. This sequence encodes CASSQVAGVLNTGELFF.